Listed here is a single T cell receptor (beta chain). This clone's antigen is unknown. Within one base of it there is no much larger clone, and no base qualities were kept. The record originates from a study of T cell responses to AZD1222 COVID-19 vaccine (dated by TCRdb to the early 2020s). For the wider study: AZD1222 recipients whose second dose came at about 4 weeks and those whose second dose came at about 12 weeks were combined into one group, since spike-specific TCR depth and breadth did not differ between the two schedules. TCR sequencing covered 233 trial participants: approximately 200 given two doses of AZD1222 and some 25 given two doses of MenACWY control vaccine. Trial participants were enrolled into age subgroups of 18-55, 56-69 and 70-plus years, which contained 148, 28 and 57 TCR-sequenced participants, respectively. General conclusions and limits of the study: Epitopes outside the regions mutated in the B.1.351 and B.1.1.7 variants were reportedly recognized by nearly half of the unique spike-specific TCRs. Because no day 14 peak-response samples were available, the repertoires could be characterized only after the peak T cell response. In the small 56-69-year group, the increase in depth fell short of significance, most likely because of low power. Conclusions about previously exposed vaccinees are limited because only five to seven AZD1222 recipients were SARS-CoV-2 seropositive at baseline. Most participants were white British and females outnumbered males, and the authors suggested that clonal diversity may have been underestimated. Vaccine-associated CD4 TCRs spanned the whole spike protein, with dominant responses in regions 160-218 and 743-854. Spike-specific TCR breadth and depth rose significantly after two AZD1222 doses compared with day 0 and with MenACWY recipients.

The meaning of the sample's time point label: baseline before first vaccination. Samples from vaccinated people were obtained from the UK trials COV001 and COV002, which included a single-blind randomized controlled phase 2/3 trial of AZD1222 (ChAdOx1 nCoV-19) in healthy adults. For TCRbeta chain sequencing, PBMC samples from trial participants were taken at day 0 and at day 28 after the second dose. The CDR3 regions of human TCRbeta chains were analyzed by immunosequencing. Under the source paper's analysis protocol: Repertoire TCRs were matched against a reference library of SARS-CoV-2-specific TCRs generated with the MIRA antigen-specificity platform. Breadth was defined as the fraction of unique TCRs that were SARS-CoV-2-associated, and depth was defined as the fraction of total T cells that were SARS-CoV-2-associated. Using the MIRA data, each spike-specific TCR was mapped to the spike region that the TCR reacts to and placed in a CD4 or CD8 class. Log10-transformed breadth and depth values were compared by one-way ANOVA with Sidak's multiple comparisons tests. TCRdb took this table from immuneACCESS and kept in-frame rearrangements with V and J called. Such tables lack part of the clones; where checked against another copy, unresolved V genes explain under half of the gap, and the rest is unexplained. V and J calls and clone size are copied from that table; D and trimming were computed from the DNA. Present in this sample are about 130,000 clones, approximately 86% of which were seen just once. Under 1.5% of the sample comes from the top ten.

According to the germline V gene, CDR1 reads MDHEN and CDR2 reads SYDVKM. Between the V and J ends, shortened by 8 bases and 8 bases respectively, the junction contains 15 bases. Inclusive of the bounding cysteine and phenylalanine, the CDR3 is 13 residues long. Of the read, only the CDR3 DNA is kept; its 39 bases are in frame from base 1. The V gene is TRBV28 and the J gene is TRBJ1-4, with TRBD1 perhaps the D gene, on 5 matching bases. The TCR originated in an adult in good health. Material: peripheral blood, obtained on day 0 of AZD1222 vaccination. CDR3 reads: CASRGTGREKLFF. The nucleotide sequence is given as TGTGCCAGCCGAGGGACGGGCAGAGAAAAACTGTTTTTT.